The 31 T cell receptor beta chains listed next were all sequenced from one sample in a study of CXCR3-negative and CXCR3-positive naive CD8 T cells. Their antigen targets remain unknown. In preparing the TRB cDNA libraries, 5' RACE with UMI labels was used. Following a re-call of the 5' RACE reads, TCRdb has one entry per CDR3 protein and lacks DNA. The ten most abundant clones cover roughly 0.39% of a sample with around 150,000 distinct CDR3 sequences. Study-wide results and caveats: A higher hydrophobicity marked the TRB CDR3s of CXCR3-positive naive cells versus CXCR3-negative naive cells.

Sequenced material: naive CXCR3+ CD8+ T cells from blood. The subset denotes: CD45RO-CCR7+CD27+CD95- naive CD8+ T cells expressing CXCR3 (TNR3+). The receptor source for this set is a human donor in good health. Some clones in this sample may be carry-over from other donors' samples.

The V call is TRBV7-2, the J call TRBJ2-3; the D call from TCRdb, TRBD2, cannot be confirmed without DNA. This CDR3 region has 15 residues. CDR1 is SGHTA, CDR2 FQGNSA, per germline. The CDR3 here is CASKLAGGPSDTQYF.

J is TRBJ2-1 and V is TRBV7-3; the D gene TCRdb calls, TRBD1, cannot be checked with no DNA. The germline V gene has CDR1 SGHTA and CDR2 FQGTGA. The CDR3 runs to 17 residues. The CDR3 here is CASSLTGTGSSYNEQFF.

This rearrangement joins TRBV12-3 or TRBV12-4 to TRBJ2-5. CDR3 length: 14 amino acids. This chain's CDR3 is CASSFAQGRETQYF.

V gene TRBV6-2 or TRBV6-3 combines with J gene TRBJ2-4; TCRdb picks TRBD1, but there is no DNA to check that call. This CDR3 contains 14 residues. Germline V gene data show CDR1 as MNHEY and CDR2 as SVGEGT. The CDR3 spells CASTGGRPADIQYF.

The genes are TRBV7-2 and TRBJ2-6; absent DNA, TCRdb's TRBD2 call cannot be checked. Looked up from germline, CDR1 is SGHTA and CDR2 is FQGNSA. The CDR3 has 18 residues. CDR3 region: CASSWTSGGASGANVLTF.

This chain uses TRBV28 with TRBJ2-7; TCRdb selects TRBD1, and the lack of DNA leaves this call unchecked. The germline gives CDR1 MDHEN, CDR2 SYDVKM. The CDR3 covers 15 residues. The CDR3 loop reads CASSHRGTGSYEQYF.

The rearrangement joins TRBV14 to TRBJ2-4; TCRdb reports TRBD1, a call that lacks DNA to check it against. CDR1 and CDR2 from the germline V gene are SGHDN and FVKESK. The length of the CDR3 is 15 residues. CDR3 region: CASSRLTGGPVIQYF.

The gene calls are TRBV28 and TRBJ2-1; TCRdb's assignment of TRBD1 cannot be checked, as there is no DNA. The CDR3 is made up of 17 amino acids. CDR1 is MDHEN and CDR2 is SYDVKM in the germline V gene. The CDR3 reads CASSFAYRGGVYNEQFF.

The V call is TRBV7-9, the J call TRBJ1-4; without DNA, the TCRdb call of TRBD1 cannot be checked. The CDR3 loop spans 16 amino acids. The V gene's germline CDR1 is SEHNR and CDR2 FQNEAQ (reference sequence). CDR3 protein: CASSSDISGGGEKLFF.

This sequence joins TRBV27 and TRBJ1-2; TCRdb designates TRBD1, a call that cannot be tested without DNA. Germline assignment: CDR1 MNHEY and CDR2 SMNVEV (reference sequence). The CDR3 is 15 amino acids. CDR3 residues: CASSLSGSGGAGYTF.

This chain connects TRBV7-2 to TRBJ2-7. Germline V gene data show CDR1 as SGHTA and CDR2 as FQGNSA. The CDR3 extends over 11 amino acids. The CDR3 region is CASKSSYEQYF.

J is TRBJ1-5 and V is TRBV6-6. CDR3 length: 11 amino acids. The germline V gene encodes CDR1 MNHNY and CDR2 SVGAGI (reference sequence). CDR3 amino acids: CASSSGQPQHF.

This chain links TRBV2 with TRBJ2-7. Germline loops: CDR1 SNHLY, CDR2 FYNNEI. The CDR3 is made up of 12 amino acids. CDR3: CAGQRSSYEQYF.

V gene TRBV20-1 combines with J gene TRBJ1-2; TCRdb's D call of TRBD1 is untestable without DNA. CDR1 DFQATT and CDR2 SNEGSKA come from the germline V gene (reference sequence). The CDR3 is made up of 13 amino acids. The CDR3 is CSANRRGGFGYTF.

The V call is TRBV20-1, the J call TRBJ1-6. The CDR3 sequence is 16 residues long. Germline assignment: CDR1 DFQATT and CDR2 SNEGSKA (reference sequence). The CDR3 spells CSARDHVKVLNSPLHF.

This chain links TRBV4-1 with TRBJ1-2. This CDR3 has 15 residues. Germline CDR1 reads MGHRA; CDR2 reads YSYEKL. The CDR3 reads CASSQESTNVYGYTF.

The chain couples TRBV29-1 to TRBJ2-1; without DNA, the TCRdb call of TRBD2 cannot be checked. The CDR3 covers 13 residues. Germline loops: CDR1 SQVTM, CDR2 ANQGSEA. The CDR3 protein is CSVYLPLYNEQFF.

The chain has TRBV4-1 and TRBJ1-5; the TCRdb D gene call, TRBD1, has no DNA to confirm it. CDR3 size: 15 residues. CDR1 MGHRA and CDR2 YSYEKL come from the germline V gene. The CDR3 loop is CASSQEGQGSPPQHF.

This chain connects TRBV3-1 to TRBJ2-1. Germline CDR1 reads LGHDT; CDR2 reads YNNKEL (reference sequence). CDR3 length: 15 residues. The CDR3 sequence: CASSQGILSYNEQFF.

The CDR3 sequence is CASSLDLTGVTGVAGELFF. The chain combines TRBV5-1 with TRBJ2-2; TCRdb selects TRBD1, and the lack of DNA leaves this call unchecked. Germline V CDR1 and CDR2: SGHRS, YFSETQ. This CDR3 contains 19 residues.

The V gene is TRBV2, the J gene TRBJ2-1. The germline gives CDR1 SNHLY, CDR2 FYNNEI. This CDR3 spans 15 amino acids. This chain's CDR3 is CASSDSLGYYNEQFF. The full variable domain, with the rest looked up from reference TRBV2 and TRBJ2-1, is EPEVTQTPSHQVTQMGQEVILRCVPISNHLYFYWYRQILGQKVEFLVSFYNNEISEKSEIFDDQFSVERPDGSNFTLKIRSTKLEDSAMYFCASSDSLGYYNEQFFGPGTRLTVL.

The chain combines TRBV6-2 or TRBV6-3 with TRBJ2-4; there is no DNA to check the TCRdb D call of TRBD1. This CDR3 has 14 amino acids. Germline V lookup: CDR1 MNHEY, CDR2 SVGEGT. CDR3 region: CASSFNRGGGIQYF.

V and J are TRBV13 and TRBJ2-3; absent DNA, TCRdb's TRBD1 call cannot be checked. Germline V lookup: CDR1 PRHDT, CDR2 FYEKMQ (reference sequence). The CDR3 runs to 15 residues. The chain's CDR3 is CASSIRDTSTDTQYF.

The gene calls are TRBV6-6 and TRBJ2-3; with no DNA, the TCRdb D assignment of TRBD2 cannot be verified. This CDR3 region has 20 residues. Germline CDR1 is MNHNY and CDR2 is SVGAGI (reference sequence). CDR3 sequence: CASSHPGAGGPSSHTDTQYF.

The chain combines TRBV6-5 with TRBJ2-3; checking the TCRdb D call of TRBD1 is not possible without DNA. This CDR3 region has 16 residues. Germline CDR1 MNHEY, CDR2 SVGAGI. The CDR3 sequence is CASSTGGGINLDTQYF.

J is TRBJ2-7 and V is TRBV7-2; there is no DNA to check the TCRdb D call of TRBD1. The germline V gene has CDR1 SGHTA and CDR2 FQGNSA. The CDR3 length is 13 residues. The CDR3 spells CASSFSGGYELYF.

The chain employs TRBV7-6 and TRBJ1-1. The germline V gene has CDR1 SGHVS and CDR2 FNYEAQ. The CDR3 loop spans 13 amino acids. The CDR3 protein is CASSQGWNTEAFF.

Here the CDR3 reads CASSPGQNYGYTF. The genes are TRBV5-1 and TRBJ1-2; without DNA, the TCRdb call of TRBD1 cannot be checked. The CDR3 extends over 13 amino acids. From germline, CDR1 is SGHRS and CDR2 YFSETQ.

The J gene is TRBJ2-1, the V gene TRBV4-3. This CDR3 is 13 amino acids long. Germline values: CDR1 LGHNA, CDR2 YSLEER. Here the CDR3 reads CASSQGVGDEQFF.

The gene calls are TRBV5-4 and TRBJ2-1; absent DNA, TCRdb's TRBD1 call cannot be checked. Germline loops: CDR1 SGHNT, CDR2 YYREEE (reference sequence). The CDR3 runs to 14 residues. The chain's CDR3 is CASSWPRDDNEQFF.

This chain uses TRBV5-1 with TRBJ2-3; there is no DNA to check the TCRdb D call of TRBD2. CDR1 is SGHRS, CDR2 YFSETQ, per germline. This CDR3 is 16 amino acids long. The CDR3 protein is CASSFLAGGPSDTQYF. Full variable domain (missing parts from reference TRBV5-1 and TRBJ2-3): KAGVTQTPRYLIKTRGQQVTLSCSPISGHRSVSWYQQTPGQGLQFLFEYFSETQRNKGNFPGRFSGRQFSNSRSEMNVSTLELGDSALYLCASSFLAGGPSDTQYFGPGTRLTVL.